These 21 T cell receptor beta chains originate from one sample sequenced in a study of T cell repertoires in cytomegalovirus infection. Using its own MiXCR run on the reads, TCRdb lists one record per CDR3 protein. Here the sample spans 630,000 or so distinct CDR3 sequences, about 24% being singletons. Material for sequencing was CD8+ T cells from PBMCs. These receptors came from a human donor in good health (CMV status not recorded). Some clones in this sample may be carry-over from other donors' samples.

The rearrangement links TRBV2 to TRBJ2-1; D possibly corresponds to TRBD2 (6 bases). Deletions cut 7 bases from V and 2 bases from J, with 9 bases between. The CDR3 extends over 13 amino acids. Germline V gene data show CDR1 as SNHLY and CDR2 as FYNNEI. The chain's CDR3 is CASTEGPYNEQFF. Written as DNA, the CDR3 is TGTGCCAGCACGGAGGGACCCTACAATGAGCAGTTCTTC. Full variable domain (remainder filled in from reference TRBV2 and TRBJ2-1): EPEVTQTPSHQVTQMGQEVILRCVPISNHLYFYWYRQILGQKVEFLVSFYNNEISEKSEIFDDQFSVERPDGSNFTLKIRSTKLEDSAMYFCASTEGPYNEQFFGPGTRLTVL.

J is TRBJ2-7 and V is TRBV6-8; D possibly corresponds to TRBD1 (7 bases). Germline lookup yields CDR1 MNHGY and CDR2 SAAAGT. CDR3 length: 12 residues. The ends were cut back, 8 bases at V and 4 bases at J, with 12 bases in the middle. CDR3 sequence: CASGGDSYEQYV. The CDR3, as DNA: TGTGCCAGCGGAGGGGACAGTTACGAGCAGTACGTC.

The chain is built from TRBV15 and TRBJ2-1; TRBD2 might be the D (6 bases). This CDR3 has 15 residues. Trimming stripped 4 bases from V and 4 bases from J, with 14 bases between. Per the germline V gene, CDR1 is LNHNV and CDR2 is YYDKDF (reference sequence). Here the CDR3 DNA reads TGTGCCACCAGCATGACTAGTGGGCCTTACAATGAGCAGTTCTTC. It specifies CATSMTSGPYNEQFF.

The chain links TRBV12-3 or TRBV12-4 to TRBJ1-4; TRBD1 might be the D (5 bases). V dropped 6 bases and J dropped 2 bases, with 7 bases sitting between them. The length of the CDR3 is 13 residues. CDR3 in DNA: TGTGCCAGCAGCTGGGGCACTAATGAAAAACTGTTTTTT. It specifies CASSWGTNEKLFF.

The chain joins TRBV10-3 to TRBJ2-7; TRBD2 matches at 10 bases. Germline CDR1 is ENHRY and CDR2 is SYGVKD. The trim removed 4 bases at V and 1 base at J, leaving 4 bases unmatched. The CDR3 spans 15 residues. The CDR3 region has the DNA TGTGCCATCAGTGGCGGTAGCGGGGGGTCCTACGAGCAGTACGTC. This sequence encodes CAISGGSGGSYEQYV.

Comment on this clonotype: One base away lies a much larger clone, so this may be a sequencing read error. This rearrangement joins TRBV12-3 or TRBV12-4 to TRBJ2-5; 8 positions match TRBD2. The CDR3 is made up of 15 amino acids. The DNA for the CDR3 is TGTGCCAACAGTCCCCTAGCGGGCACGCAAGAGACCCAGTACTTC. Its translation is CANSPLAGTQETQYF.

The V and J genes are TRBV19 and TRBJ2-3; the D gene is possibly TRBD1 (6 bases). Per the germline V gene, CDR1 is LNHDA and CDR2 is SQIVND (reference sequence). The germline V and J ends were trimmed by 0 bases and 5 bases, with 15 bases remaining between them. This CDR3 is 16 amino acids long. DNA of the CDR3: TGTGCCAGTAGTATAGAAGTCCCAGGGGATGAAGATACGCAGTATTTT. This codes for CASSIEVPGDEDTQYF.

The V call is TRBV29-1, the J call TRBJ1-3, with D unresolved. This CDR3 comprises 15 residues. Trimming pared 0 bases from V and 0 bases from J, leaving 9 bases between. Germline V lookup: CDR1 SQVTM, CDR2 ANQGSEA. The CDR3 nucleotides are TGCAGCGTTGAAGATCGGCGGAACTCTGGAAACACCATATATTTT. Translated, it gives CSVEDRRNSGNTIYF. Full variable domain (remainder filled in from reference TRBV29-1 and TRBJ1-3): SAVISQKPSRDICQRGTSLTIQCQVDSQVTMMFWYRQQPGQSLTLIATANQGSEATYESGFVIDKFPISRPNLTFSTLTVSNMSPEDSSIYLCSVEDRRNSGNTIYFGEGSWLTVV.

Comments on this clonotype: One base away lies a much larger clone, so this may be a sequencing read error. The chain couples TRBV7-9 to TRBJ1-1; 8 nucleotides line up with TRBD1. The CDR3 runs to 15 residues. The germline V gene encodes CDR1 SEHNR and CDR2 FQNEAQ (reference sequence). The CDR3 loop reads CANSFEQGVKTEAFF. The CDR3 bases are TGTGCCAACAGCTTCGAACAGGGGGTAAAGACTGAAGCTTTCTTT.

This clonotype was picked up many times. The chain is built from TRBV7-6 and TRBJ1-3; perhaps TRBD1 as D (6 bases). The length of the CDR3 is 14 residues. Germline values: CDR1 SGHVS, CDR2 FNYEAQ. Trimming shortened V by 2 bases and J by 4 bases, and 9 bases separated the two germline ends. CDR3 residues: CASSLPGAGNTIYF. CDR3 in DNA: TGTGCCAGCAGCTTACCGGGGGCGGGAAACACCATATATTTT.

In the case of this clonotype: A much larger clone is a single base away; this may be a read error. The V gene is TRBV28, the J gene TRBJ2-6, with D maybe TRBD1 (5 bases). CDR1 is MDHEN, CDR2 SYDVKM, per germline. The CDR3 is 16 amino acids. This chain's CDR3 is CTSSRIDSPGANVLTF. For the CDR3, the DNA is TGTACCAGCAGCCGTATTGACAGTCCCGGGGCCAACGTCCTGACTTTC.

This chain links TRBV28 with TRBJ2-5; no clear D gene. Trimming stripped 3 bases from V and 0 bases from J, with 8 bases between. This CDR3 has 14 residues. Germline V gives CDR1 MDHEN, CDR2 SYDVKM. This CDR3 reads CASSFSLYQETQYF. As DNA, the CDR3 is TGTGCCAGCAGTTTTTCATTGTACCAAGAGACCCAGTACTTC.

The CDR3 region has the DNA TGTCCTACACAGGGGAAAGGCAATCAGCCCCAGCATTTT. It yields the protein CPTQGKGNQPQHF. V gene TRBV6-9 combines with J gene TRBJ1-5, with 7 positions matching TRBD1. The CDR3 consists of 13 residues. Germline V gene lookup returns CDR1 MNHGY and CDR2 SVAAGI.

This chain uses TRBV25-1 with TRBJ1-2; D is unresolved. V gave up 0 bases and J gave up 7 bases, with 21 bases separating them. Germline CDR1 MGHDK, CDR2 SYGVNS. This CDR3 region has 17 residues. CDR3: CASSEYNLNEPPGGYTF. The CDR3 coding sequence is TGTGCCAGCAGTGAATACAATCTCAATGAGCCTCCGGGTGGCTACACCTTC.

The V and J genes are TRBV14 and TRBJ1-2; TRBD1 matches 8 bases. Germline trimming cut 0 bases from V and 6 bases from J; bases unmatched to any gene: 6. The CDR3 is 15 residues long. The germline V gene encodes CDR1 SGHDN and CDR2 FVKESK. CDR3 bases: TGTGCCAGCAGCCAAGATTTGGGGACAGGTGATGGCTACACCTTC. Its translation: CASSQDLGTGDGYTF.

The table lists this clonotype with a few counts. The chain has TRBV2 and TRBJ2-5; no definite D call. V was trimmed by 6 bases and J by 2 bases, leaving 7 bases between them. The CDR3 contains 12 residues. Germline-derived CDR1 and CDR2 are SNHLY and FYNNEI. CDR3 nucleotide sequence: TGTGCCAGCAGAGACGCTCAAGAGACCCAGTACTTC. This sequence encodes CASRDAQETQYF.

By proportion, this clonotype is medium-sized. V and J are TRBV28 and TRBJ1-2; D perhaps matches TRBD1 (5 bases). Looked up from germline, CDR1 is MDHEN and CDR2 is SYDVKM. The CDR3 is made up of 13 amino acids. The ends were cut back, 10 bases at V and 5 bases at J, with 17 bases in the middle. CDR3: CAIGDVLGYGYTF. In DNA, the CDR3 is TGTGCCATCGGGGACGTGCTAGGTTATGGCTACACCTTC.

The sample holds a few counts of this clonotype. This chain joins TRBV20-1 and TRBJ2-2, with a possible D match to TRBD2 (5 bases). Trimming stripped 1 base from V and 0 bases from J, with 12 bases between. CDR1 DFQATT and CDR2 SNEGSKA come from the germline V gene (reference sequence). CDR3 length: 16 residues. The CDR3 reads CSARVREGPNTGELFF. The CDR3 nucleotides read TGCAGTGCTAGAGTCCGGGAAGGGCCGAACACCGGGGAGCTGTTTTTT.

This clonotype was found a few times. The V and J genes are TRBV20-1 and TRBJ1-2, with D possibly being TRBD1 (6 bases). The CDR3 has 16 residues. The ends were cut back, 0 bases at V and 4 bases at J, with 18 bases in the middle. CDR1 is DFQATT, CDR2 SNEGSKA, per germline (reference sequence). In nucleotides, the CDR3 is TGCAGTGCTAGAGATCTGGGGGCGGGAGGGGGCTATGGCTACACCTTC. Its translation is CSARDLGAGGGYGYTF.

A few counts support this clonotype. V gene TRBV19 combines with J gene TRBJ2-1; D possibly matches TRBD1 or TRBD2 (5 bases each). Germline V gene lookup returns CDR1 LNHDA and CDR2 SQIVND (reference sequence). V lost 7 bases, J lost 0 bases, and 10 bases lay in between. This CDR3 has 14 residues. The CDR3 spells CASTRGTSYNEQFF. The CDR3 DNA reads TGTGCCAGTACCCGAGGGACCTCCTACAATGAGCAGTTCTTC.

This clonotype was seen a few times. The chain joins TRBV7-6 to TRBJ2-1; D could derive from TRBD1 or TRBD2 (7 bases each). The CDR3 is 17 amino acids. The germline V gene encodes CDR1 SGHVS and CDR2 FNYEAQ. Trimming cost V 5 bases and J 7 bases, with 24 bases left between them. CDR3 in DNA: TGTGCCAGCAGCACCGGGACAGCATCCCTGGGGGGGAATGAGCAGTTCTTC. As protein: CASSTGTASLGGNEQFF. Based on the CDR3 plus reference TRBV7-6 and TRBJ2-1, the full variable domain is GAGVSQSPRYKVTKRGQDVALRCDPISGHVSLYWYRQALGQGPEFLTYFNYEAQQDKSGLPNDRFSAERPEGSISTLTIQRTEQRDSAMYRCASSTGTASLGGNEQFFGPGTRLTVL.